A selection of T cell receptor beta chains follows, all from one sample in a study of cytomegalovirus exposure and HLA in healthy donors. Using immunoSEQ multiplex PCR, the repertoire was profiled, and TCRdb retains in-frame clones only, with some absent. The table includes more than 95,000 clones, roughly three quarters detected once. Sequencing was performed on PBMCs. These receptors were taken from a man in his thirties or forties in good health and CMV-seropositive. Both conserved end residues are part of each CDR3. D genes are given only for firm matches. Not every row has a clone size; where given, it reads once, few, many or a size class.

>TRBJ2-7|.|TRBV7-8|.
CASSLDPNVGPDEQYF
TGTGCCAGCAGCTTAGACCCCAACGTGGGGCCCGACGAGCAGTACTTC
>TRBJ2-1|.|TRBV11-2|TRBD2
CASSLYRGTSGQFF
TGTGCCAGCAGCTTATACCGCGGGACTAGCGGCCAGTTCTTC
>TRBJ1-2|.|TRBV6-6|.
CASRRGGATNYGYTF
TGTGCCAGCAGACGCGGAGGGGCTACCAACTATGGCTACACCTTC
>TRBJ1-3|.|TRBV6-1|.
CASSEGAGDRTIYF
TGTGCCAGCAGTGAAGGAGCGGGGGATCGGACCATATATTTT
>TRBJ2-5|.|TRBV11-2|.
CASSLSRQGEYF
TGTGCCAGCAGCTTATCCCGCCAAGGGGAGTACTTC
>TRBJ2-1|.|TRBV30|TRBD2
CAWSIGLASNEQFF
TGTGCCTGGAGTATAGGACTAGCGAGTAATGAGCAGTTCTTC
>TRBJ2-2|.|TRBV7-2|.
CASSPGVRNTGELFF
TGTGCCAGCAGCCCAGGCGTCCGCAACACCGGGGAGCTGTTTTTT
>TRBJ2-3|.|TRBV28|.
CASSPPQGRRRDTQYF
TGTGCCAGCAGTCCTCCCCAGGGCAGGAGACGAGATACGCAGTATTTT
>TRBJ1-5|few|TRBV4-2|.
CASSPQLGALDQPQHF
TGTGCCAGCAGCCCCCAGCTAGGGGCTCTCGATCAGCCCCAGCATTTT
>TRBJ2-6|.|TRBV27|.
CASSPLRGHGSGANVLTF
TGTGCCAGCAGCCCCTTGCGGGGGCATGGCTCTGGGGCCAACGTCCTGACTTTC
>TRBJ2-1|.|TRBV9|.
CATHPRLSPYNEQFF
TGTGCCACCCACCCCCGACTTTCGCCCTACAATGAGCAGTTCTTC
>TRBJ2-5|.|TRBV7-9|TRBD2
CASSLWTSEETQYF
TGTGCCAGCAGCTTATGGACTAGCGAAGAGACCCAGTACTTC
>TRBJ1-2|.|TRBV5-1|.
CASSLAGQGLDYTF
TGCGCCAGCAGCTTGGCCGGGCAGGGCCTCGACTACACCTTC
>TRBJ2-1|few|TRBV14|.
CASSPRLSNEQFF
TGTGCCAGCAGCCCTCGACTGTCAAATGAGCAGTTCTTC
>TRBJ2-5|.|TRBV2|TRBD2
CASSGTSGRAVETQYF
TGTGCCAGCAGTGGGACTAGCGGGAGGGCTGTAGAGACCCAGTACTTC
>TRBJ1-2|.|TRBV18|.
CASSPATGGYTF
TGTGCCAGCTCACCAGCGACGGGGGGCTACACCTTC
>TRBJ1-3|.|TRBV11-2|.
CASSLRGGSSGNTIYF
TGTGCCAGCAGCTTACGCGGTGGCTCCTCTGGAAACACCATATATTTT
>TRBJ2-5|.|TRBV5-6|.
CASSWDKQETQYF
TGTGCCAGCAGCTGGGACAAACAAGAGACCCAGTACTTC
>TRBJ1-2|.|TRBV7-9|.
CASSLEGYGYTF
TGTGCCAGCAGCTTAGAGGGGTATGGCTACACCTTC
>TRBJ2-1|.|TRBV7-9|.
CASSPRGTADNEQFF
TGTGCCAGCAGCCCCCGCGGGACAGCAGACAATGAGCAGTTCTTC
>TRBJ2-5|few|TRBV5-4|.
CASSPIWGQTETQYF
TGTGCCAGCAGTCCGATTTGGGGCCAGACAGAGACCCAGTACTTC
>TRBJ2-6|.|TRBV19|.
CASSLTSGFAGANVLTF
TGTGCCAGTAGTCTGACTTCGGGGTTCGCTGGGGCCAACGTCCTGACTTTC